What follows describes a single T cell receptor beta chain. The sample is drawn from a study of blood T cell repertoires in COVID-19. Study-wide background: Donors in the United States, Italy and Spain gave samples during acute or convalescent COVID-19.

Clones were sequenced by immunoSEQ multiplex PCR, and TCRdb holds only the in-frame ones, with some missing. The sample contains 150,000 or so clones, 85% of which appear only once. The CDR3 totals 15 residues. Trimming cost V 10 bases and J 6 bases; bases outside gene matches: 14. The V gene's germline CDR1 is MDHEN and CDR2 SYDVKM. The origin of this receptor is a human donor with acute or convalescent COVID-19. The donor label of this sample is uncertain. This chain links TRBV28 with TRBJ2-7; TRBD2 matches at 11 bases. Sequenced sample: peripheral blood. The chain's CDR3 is CATLHFSGGAGEQYF. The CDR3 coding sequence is TGTGCCACCCTCCACTTTAGCGGGGGGGCCGGCGAGCAGTACTTC.